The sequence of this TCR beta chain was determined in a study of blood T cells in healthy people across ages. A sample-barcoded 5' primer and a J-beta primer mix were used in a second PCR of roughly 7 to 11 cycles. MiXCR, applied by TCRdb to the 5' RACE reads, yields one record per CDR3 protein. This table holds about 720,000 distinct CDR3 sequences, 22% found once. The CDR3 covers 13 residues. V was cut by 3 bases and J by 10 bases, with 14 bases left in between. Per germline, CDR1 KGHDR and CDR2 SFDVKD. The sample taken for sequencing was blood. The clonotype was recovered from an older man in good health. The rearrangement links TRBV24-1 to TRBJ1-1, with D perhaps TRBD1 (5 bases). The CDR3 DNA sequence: TGTGCCACCAGTGATACCAGGGATTCAGGAGCTTTCTTT. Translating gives CATSDTRDSGAFF.